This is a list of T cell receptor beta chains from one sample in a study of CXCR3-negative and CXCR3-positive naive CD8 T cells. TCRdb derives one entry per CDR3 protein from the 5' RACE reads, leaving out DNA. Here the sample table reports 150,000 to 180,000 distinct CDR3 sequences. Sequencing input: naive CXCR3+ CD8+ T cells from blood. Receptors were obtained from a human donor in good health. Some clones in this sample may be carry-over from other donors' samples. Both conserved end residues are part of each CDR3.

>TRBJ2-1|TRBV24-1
CATSGRQGTYNEQFF
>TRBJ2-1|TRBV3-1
CASSQNLLDEQFF
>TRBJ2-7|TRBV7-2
CASSLGGLDEQYF
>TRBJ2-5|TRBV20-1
CSASGGRWETQYF
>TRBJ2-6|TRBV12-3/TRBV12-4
CASSPSSGANVLTF
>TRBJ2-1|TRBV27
CASSPISGGAFSEQFF
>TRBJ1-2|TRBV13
CASSSDSGTNYGYTF
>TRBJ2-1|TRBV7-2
CASSLDPSNEQFF
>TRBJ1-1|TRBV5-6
CASSPGQGNTEAFF
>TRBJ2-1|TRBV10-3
CAISESQGWDNEQFF
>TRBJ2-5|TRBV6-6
CASSYSVVQETQYF
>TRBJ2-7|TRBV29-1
CSVEAQDRKRYF
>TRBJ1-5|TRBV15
CATSLGAGATIYSNQPQHF
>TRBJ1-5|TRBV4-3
CASSQETGGGQPQHF
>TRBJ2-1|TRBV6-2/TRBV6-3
CASKELAGEPYNEQFF
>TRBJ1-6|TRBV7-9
CASSLGHPTRLGSPLHF
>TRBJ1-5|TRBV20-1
CSARDRDLNQPQHF
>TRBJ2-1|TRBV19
CASTPTTNYNEQFF
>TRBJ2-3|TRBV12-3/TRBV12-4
CASSPGGSEGDTQYF
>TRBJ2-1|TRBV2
CASSEVLASYNEQLF
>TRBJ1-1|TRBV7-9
CASSPPRLEAFF
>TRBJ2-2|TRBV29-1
CSVDTDTGELFF
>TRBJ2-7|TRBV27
CASSLVQGGHEQYF
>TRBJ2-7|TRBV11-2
CASSPLGNRVTYEQYF
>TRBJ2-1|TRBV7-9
CASSQGVAGASYNEQFF
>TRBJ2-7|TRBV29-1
CSVAGEGTYDQYF
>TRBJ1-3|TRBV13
CASSPLTTPVLGGNTIYF
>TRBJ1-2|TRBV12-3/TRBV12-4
CASSVRSDGYTF
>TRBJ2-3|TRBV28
CASSLLEGPADTQYF
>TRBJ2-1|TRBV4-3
CASSQDVRGGYNEQFF
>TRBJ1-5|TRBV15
CATSSGQGARQPQHF
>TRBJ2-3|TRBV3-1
CASSQDFRLISSGVTASTDTQYF
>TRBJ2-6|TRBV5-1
CASRRHSGANVLTF
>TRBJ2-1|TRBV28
CASSTLTRPHPNYNEQFF
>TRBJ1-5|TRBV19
CASSIDLETILSNQPQHF
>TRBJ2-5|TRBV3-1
CASSPSTETKETQYF
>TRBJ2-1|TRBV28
CASRLEGTAYNEQFF
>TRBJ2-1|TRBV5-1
CASSFSEGVYNEQFF
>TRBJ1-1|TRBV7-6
CASSNTRNTEAFF
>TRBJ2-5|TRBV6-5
CASSYLGGSGETQYF
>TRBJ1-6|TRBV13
CASSTGQEPNSPLHF
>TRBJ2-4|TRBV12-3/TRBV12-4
CASSLVDGNIQYF
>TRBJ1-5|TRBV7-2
CASSWDSNQPQHF
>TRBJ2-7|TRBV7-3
CASSLNRDGTYEQYF
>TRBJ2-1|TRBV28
CASRLILNRKQFF
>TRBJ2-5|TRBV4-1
CASSKTVRQEETQYF